Listed below are T cell receptor beta chains from one sample, sequenced in a study of T-cell memory formation after mild COVID-19. From the 5' RACE reads, TCRdb called clonotypes with MiXCR, one entry per CDR3 protein. Among roughly 110,000 distinct CDR3 sequences, around 12% were seen once, and the ten largest hold 25% to 35%. Sequences were obtained from PBMCs or a T cell subset sorted from them (not recorded which). These receptors all stem from an adult woman who had mild COVID-19 (a few samples of this study predate the infection). Cell type and time point are not known. The CDR3 runs from the conserved cysteine through the conserved F or W. A D gene is named only where the DNA matches it firmly. The listing skips clone size in some rows; elsewhere it reads once, few, many or a size class.

j_call v_call d_call clone_size cdr3_length cdr3_aa cdr3_nt
TRBJ2-1 TRBV21-1 - few 10 CASILLVQFF TGTGCCAGCATTTTGCTCGTCCAGTTCTTC
TRBJ2-1 TRBV3-1 TRBD2 - 20 CASSQDGTSGSTPSYNEQFF TGTGCCAGCAGCCAAGACGGGACTAGCGGGAGTACTCCCTCCTACAATGAGCAGTTCTTC
TRBJ2-1 TRBV7-9 TRBD2 few 16 CASSLGLAGVYNEQFF TGTGCCAGCAGCTTAGGACTAGCGGGGGTATACAATGAGCAGTTCTTC
TRBJ2-3 TRBV7-2 - - 13 CASSLSGLDTQYF TGTGCCAGCAGCTTATCCGGGTTAGATACGCAGTATTTT
TRBJ1-5 TRBV23-1 TRBD1 few 14 CASSLDRVGQPQHF TGCGCCAGCAGTCTTGACAGGGTGGGTCAGCCCCAGCATTTT
TRBJ2-2 TRBV5-6 - - 16 CASSLFERGETGELFF TGTGCCAGCAGCTTGTTCGAGCGCGGAGAGACCGGGGAGCTGTTTTTT
TRBJ2-1 TRBV4-3 TRBD2 many 17 CASSQDRTSGSYNEQFF TGCGCCAGCAGCCAAGATCGGACTAGCGGGTCCTACAATGAGCAGTTCTTC
TRBJ2-1 TRBV7-9 - - 14 CASRGARIDNEQFF TGTGCCAGCAGGGGGGCCCGGATCGACAATGAGCAGTTCTTC
TRBJ1-3 TRBV2 TRBD1 few 14 CASITTGAGNTIYF TGTGCCAGCATAACTACAGGGGCTGGAAACACCATATATTTT
TRBJ2-7 TRBV18 TRBD2 - 17 CASSAGGLAGGSYEQYF TGTGCCAGCTCAGCAGGGGGACTAGCGGGAGGGTCCTACGAGCAGTACTTC
TRBJ2-3 TRBV7-2 - - 12 CASSPVVDTQYF TGTGCCAGCAGCCCGGTCGTAGATACGCAGTATTTT
TRBJ2-3 TRBV6-1 - - 15 CASRWTATSTDTQYF TGTGCCAGCCGTTGGACGGCTACTAGCACAGATACGCAGTATTTT
TRBJ2-1 TRBV6-5 TRBD2 - 15 CATEPTSGGNNEQFF TGTGCCACCGAGCCCACTAGCGGGGGTAACAATGAGCAGTTCTTC
TRBJ2-1 TRBV9 TRBD2 few 16 CASSVEVGLVNNEQFF TGTGCCAGCAGCGTCGAAGTAGGACTAGTCAACAATGAGCAGTTCTTC
TRBJ2-1 TRBV9 - - 14 CASSVEGPSSEQFF TGTGCCAGCAGCGTAGAAGGCCCTAGCTCTGAGCAGTTCTTC
TRBJ1-1 TRBV4-1 TRBD1 - 16 CASSQDMGQLNTEAFF TGCGCCAGCAGCCAAGATATGGGACAGTTGAACACTGAAGCTTTCTTT
TRBJ2-1 TRBV29-1 TRBD1 - 11 CSTGQDNEQFF TGCAGCACGGGACAGGACAATGAGCAGTTCTTC
TRBJ1-2 TRBV7-6 TRBD1 - 20 CASSPPLGVQGTLRGYGYTF TGTGCCAGCAGCCCACCCCTGGGGGTACAGGGGACCCTTCGCGGGTATGGCTACACCTTC
TRBJ2-1 TRBV20-1 TRBD2 few 15 CSARDAGTTWGEQFF TGCAGTGCTAGAGACGCCGGGACTACCTGGGGTGAGCAGTTCTTC
TRBJ1-1 TRBV6-4 - many 14 CASSVLGGATEAFF TGTGCCAGCAGTGTGCTAGGGGGGGCTACTGAAGCTTTCTTT
TRBJ1-2 TRBV15 TRBD1 - 16 CATSRDGTGPEFGYTF TGTGCCACCAGCAGAGACGGGACAGGTCCTGAATTTGGCTACACCTTC
TRBJ2-7 TRBV7-9 - many 13 CASSLGTNYEQYF TGTGCCAGCAGCTTAGGGACAAACTACGAGCAGTACTTC
TRBJ2-2 TRBV29-1 - - 14 CSVDFGDYTGELFF TGCAGCGTTGATTTCGGGGATTACACCGGGGAGCTGTTTTTT
TRBJ1-5 TRBV7-9 TRBD1 - 17 CASSSSDRLNDNQPQHF TGTGCCAGCAGCTCGTCGGACAGGCTAAATGACAATCAGCCCCAGCATTTT
TRBJ2-7 TRBV12-3/TRBV12-4 - - 14 CASSLRQGSYEQYF TGTGCCAGCAGTTTAAGGCAGGGGTCCTACGAGCAGTACTTC
TRBJ2-7 TRBV29-1 TRBD2 - 16 CSVEEGWGGNSYEQYF TGCAGCGTTGAAGAAGGTTGGGGGGGAAATTCCTACGAGCAGTACTTC
TRBJ2-1 TRBV5-1 TRBD2 - 17 CASSLDETSGRHNEQFF TGCGCCAGCAGCTTGGATGAGACTAGCGGGCGACACAATGAGCAGTTCTTC
TRBJ2-5 TRBV7-7 - - 12 CASSPPPETQYF TGTGCTAGCAGCCCCCCCCCAGAGACCCAGTACTTC
TRBJ2-7 TRBV29-1 - few 15 CSVGRPGQPYHEQYF TGCAGCGTTGGGCGCCCCGGACAGCCCTACCACGAGCAGTACTTC